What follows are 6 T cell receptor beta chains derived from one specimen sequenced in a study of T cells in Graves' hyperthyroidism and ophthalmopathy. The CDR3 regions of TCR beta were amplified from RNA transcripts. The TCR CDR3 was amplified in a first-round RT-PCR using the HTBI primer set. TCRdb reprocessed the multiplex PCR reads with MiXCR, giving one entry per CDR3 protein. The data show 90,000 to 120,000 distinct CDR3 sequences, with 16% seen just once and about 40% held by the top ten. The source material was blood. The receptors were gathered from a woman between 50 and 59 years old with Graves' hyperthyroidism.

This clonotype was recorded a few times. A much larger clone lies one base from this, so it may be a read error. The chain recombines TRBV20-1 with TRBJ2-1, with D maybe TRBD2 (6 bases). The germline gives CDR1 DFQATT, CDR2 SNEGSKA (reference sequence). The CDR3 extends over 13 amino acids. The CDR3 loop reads CGARDPTSFEQFF. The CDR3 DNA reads TGCGGTGCTAGAGACCCGACTAGTTTTGAGCAGTTCTTC.

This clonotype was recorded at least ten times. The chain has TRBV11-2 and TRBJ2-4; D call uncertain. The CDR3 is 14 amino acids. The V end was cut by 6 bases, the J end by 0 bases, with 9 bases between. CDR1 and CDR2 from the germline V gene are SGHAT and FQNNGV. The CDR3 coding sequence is TGTGCCAGCAGTTCAGGTTTAGCCAAAAACATTCAGTACTTC. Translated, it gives CASSSGLAKNIQYF.

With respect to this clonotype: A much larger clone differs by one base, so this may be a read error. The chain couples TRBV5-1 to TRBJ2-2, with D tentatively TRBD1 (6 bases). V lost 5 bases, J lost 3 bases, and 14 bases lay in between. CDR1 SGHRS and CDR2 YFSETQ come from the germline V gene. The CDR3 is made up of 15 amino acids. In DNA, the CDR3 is TGCGCCAGCAGTCCCGGGACAACGTACACCGGGGAGCTGTTTTTT. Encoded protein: CASSPGTTYTGELFF.

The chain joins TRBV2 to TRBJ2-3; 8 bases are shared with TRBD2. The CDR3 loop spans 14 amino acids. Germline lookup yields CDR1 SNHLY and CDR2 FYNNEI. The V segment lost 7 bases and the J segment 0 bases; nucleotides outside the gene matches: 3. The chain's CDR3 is CASKLAASTDTQYF. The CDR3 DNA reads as TGTGCCAGCAAACTAGCGGCTAGCACAGATACGCAGTATTTT.

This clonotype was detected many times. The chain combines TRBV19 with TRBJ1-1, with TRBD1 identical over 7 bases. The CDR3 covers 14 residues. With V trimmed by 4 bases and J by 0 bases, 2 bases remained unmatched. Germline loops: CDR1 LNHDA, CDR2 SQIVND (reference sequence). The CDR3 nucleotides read TGTGCCAGTAGTAAACAGGGGATGAACACTGAAGCTTTCTTT. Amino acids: CASSKQGMNTEAFF.

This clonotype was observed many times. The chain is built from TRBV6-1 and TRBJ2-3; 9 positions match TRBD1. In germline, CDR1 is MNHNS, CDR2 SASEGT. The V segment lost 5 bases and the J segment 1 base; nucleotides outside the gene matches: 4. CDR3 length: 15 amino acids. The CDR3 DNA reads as TGTGCCAGCAGTCGAGACAGGGGGGGCACAGATACGCAGTATTTT. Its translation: CASSRDRGGTDTQYF.